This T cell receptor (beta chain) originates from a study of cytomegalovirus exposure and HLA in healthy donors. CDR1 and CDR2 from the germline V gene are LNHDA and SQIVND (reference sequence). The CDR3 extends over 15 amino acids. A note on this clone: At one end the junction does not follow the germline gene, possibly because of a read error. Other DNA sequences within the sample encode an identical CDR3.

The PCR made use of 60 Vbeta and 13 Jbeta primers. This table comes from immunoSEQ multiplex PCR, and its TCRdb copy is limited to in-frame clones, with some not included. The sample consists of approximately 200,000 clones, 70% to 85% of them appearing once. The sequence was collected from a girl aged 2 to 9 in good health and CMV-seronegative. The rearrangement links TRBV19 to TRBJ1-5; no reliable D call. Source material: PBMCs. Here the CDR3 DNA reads TGTGCTAGTAGTAGCCACGGGTATAGCAATCAGCCCCAGCATTTT. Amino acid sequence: CASSSHGYSNQPQHF.